What follows is one TCR beta chain and its context. Its antigen is undetermined. Generated by immunoSEQ multiplex PCR, the TCRdb table keeps only in-frame clones and is missing some. The table shows about 310,000 clones, with 88% occurring only once. This sample is part of a study of cytomegalovirus exposure and HLA in healthy donors. Looking at the study overall: In a later analysis, it was reported that the 120 or so validation repertoires had been produced on the same platform as the 500 to 750 repertoires belonging to the first cohort.

Germline CDR1 reads LNHNV; CDR2 reads YYDKDF (reference sequence). J lost 4 bases, V lost 3 bases, and 5 bases had no gene match. The CDR3 is made up of 15 amino acids. Notes on the study in general: Many donors carried some public TCRs, although rarity characterized most TCR sequences.

The source of this sequence is a man aged 30 to 39 in good health and CMV-seronegative. The chain joins TRBV15 to TRBJ1-4; 7 bases agree with TRBD1. The sample comprised PBMCs. In nucleotides, the CDR3 is TGTGCCACCAGCAGTTCCGGGACAGATAATGAAAAACTGTTTTTT. Residues: CATSSSGTDNEKLFF.